Shown below are 20 T cell receptor beta chains from a single sample sequenced in a study of blood T cell repertoires in COVID-19. The repertoire was sequenced with immunoSEQ multiplex PCR; TCRdb's copy has only in-frame clones and lacks some. The sample lists 200,000 to 300,000 clones, over 80% seen once, with more than 5% in the top ten. The sequenced sample consisted of peripheral blood. These receptor sequences come from a human donor in a cohort sampled during active COVID-19.

This clone was observed a few times. The V call is TRBV9, the J call TRBJ1-5; D is ambiguous. Deletions cut 0 bases from V and 6 bases from J, with 10 bases between. This CDR3 comprises 14 residues. The germline V gene has CDR1 SGDLS and CDR2 YYNGEE. The CDR3 spells CASSVAPLAQPQHF. CDR3 in DNA: TGTGCCAGCAGCGTAGCCCCCCTGGCTCAGCCCCAGCATTTT.

This clone was picked up a small number of times. The chain employs TRBV4-1 and TRBJ1-5; possible D gene TRBD1, 5 bases. V gave up 7 bases and J gave up 4 bases, with 11 bases separating them. This CDR3 has 13 residues. Per the germline V gene, CDR1 is MGHRA and CDR2 is YSYEKL. The CDR3 here is CASTGRGNQPQHF. The CDR3 DNA reads TGCGCCAGCACCGGACGGGGGAATCAGCCCCAGCATTTT.

On this clone: Other DNA sequences from this sample encode an identical CDR3 as well. V is TRBV12-3 or TRBV12-4 and J is TRBJ1-5, with D possibly being TRBD1 (5 bases). Trimming took off 3 bases at V and 6 bases at J, with 6 bases between the two ends. The CDR3 has 12 residues. This CDR3 is CASSFGGQPQHF. Written as DNA, the CDR3 is TGTGCCAGCAGTTTCGGGGGTCAGCCCCAGCATTTT.

The rearrangement links TRBV11-2 to TRBJ1-1; D possibly corresponds to TRBD1 (6 bases). CDR3 size: 12 residues. Germline lookup yields CDR1 SGHAT and CDR2 FQNNGV. V shed 3 bases and J shed 10 bases, with 12 bases lying between them. The CDR3 region has the DNA TGTGCCAGCAGCTTGGCAGGGGACGGAGCTTTCTTT. Translating gives CASSLAGDGAFF.

For the CDR3, the DNA is TGTGCCAGCAGCGCCCCCGAGGGACTTAGCAATCAGCCCCAGCATTTT. It codes for CASSAPEGLSNQPQHF. This chain joins TRBV7-8 and TRBJ1-5; D is possibly TRBD1 (5 bases). V gave up 5 bases and J gave up 0 bases, with 14 bases separating them. The germline CDR1 and CDR2 sequences are SGHVS and FQNEAQ. The CDR3 totals 16 residues.

V and J are TRBV9 and TRBJ2-2; 9 nucleotides align to TRBD1. This CDR3 is 16 amino acids long. The trim removed 2 bases at V and 4 bases at J, leaving 6 bases unmatched. Germline V gene sequence: CDR1 SGDLS, CDR2 YYNGEE. The CDR3 spells CASSVTGGAGTGELFF. CDR3 DNA sequence: TGTGCCAGCAGCGTTACAGGGGGCGCCGGCACCGGGGAGCTGTTTTTT.

This sequence joins TRBV27 and TRBJ1-1; no definite D call. V lost 3 bases and J 1 base, leaving 9 bases between the germline ends. From germline, CDR1 is MNHEY and CDR2 SMNVEV (reference sequence). The CDR3 runs to 14 residues. DNA for the CDR3: TGTGCCAGCAGTTTCCCGACGGGGAACACTGAAGCTTTCTTT. Translated: CASSFPTGNTEAFF.

The rearrangement links TRBV19 to TRBJ2-6, with D possibly matching TRBD2 (5 bases). Germline V gene sequence: CDR1 LNHDA, CDR2 SQIVND (reference sequence). CDR3 length equals 17 residues. Trimming shortened V by 3 bases and J by 0 bases, and 12 bases separated the two germline ends. The CDR3 DNA is TGTGCCAGTAGTATTAAACTAGGTCCCTCTGGGGCCAACGTCCTGACTTTC. Amino acid sequence: CASSIKLGPSGANVLTF.

The chain is built from TRBV14 and TRBJ2-5; tentatively, D is TRBD1 (5 bases). V was cut by 1 base and J by 5 bases, with 14 bases left in between. Germline V gene data show CDR1 as SGHDN and CDR2 as FVKESK. The CDR3 has 15 residues. The CDR3 here is CASSQVPGIGETQYF. CDR3 nucleotide sequence: TGTGCCAGCAGCCAAGTGCCAGGGATTGGGGAGACCCAGTACTTC. The complete variable domain, with remaining parts taken from reference TRBV14 and TRBJ2-5, reads EAGVTQFPSHSVIEKGQTVTLRCDPISGHDNLYWYRRVMGKEIKFLLHFVKESKQDESGMPNNRFLAERTGGTYSTLKVQPAELEDSGVYFCASSQVPGIGETQYFGPGTRLLVL.

The chain couples TRBV5-1 to TRBJ2-5; D is unclear. The germline V gene encodes CDR1 SGHRS and CDR2 YFSETQ. The CDR3 sequence is 14 residues long. V was shortened by 0 bases and J by 5 bases, with 11 bases between the two germline ends. The CDR3 bases are TGCGCCAGCAGCTTGGAAGGCAGCAGGGAGACCCAGTACTTC. Protein product: CASSLEGSRETQYF.

The V gene is TRBV5-1, the J gene TRBJ2-5; D not certain. The CDR3 consists of 16 residues. CDR1 SGHRS and CDR2 YFSETQ come from the germline V gene. V lost 2 bases to trimming and J lost 2 bases, with 16 bases between them. CDR3 coding DNA: TGCGCCAGCAGCTTCGACCCCTCTCCAGGACAAGAGACCCAGTACTTC. Translated: CASSFDPSPGQETQYF. Complete variable domain (other parts from reference TRBV5-1 and TRBJ2-5): KAGVTQTPRYLIKTRGQQVTLSCSPISGHRSVSWYQQTPGQGLQFLFEYFSETQRNKGNFPGRFSGRQFSNSRSEMNVSTLELGDSALYLCASSFDPSPGQETQYFGPGTRLLVL.

The rearrangement uses TRBV11-2 and TRBJ1-1; D call uncertain. The CDR3 is made up of 13 amino acids. CDR1 and CDR2 from the germline V gene are SGHAT and FQNNGV. V lost 1 base and J 3 bases, leaving 6 bases between the germline ends. The CDR3 sequence: CASSLVEDTEAFF. The DNA of the CDR3 is TGTGCCAGCAGCTTAGTAGAGGACACTGAAGCTTTCTTT.

In its sample, this clone was seen a few times. This chain connects TRBV7-9 to TRBJ2-1, with TRBD2 matching over 12 bases. The CDR3 is 18 residues long. The germline gives CDR1 SEHNR, CDR2 FQNEAQ (reference sequence). J gave up 0 bases and V 5 bases, and 8 bases lay outside the gene matches. In nucleotides, the CDR3 is TGTGCCAGCAGCCCTCGGACTAGCGGGACATTCTCCTACAATGAGCAGTTCTTC. Translating it yields CASSPRTSGTFSYNEQFF.

The chain uses TRBV27 and TRBJ2-7; D not certain. V lost 8 bases and J 6 bases, leaving 14 bases between the germline ends. The CDR3 runs to 12 residues. From germline, CDR1 is MNHEY and CDR2 SMNVEV (reference sequence). The CDR3 is CASALGVSEQYF. The DNA for the CDR3 is TGTGCCAGCGCCCTAGGCGTAAGCGAGCAGTACTTC.

This clone was picked up a small number of times. The chain carries TRBV4-1 and TRBJ2-1, with TRBD1 matching over 7 bases. This CDR3 region has 14 residues. CDR1 MGHRA and CDR2 YSYEKL come from the germline V gene. V lost 4 bases, J lost 7 bases, and 7 bases stayed unmatched. Here the CDR3 reads CASSPTGRWNEQFF. CDR3 DNA sequence: TGCGCCAGCAGCCCGACAGGGCGGTGGAATGAGCAGTTCTTC.

The chain has TRBV18 and TRBJ2-1, with D uncertain. CDR1 and CDR2 from the germline V gene are KGHSH and LQKENI. The V end was cut by 3 bases, the J end by 8 bases, with 8 bases between. The CDR3 has 12 amino acids. Here the CDR3 reads CASSPLGYEQFF. Here the CDR3 DNA reads TGTGCCAGCTCACCTCTCGGGTATGAGCAGTTCTTC.

This clone turned up a few times. The chain employs TRBV27 and TRBJ1-5; D might be TRBD1 (5 bases). In germline, CDR1 is MNHEY, CDR2 SMNVEV (reference sequence). V lost 5 bases, J lost 6 bases, and 11 bases lay in between. The CDR3 is 13 amino acids. The CDR3 DNA is TGTGCCAGCAGTCTGGGGGAGGGTCAGCCCCAGCATTTT. Its translation is CASSLGEGQPQHF.

The count of this clone is one. This chain connects TRBV12-5 to TRBJ2-2; D may be TRBD1 (5 bases). This CDR3 comprises 17 residues. Germline V gene lookup returns CDR1 LGHNT and CDR2 FRNRAP. V lost 0 bases to trimming and J lost 2 bases, with 13 bases between them. Written as DNA, the CDR3 is TGTGCTAGTGGTTTGGTATTGGGGCCCGTAAACACCGGGGAGCTGTTTTTT. As protein: CASGLVLGPVNTGELFF.

This clone was counted a single time. Distinct nucleotide sequences in the sample also encode this CDR3. The chain employs TRBV3-1 (or the pseudogene TRBV3-2) and TRBJ1-1, with a tentative D call TRBD1 (5 bases). The CDR3 consists of 13 residues. Trimming cost V 1 base and J 3 bases, with 6 bases left between them. In germline, CDR1 is LGHDT, CDR2 YNNKEL (reference sequence). The CDR3, as DNA: TGTGCCAGCAGCCAAGGGGGCCACACTGAAGCTTTCTTT. Encoded protein: CASSQGGHTEAFF.

The chain is built from TRBV6-2 or TRBV6-3 and TRBJ1-1; a weak D match, TRBD1 (6 bases). Germline V gene data show CDR1 as MNHEY and CDR2 as SVGEGT. The CDR3 length is 14 residues. Trimming removed 0 bases from V and 4 bases from J, with 9 bases in between. Written as DNA, the CDR3 is TGTGCCAGCAGTTACTCGATAGGGGGCACTGAAGCTTTCTTT. Encoded protein: CASSYSIGGTEAFF.